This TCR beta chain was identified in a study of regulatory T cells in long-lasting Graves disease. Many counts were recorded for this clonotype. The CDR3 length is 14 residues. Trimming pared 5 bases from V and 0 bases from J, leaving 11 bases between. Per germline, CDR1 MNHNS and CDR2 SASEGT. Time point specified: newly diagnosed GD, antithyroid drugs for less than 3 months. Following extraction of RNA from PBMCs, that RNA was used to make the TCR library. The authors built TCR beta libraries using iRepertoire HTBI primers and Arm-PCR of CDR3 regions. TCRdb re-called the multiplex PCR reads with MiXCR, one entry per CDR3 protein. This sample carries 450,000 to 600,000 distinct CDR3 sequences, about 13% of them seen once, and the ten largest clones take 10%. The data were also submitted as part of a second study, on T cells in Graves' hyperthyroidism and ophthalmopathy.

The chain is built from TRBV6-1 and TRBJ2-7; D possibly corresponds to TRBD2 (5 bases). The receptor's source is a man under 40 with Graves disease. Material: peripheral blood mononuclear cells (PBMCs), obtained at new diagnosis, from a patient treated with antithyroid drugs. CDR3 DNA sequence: TGTGCCAGCAGTCCCGTGGCGGGCTCCTACGAGCAGTACTTC. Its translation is CASSPVAGSYEQYF.